This is a list of T cell receptor beta chains from one sample in a study of shared clonotypes between healthy human individuals. Generated by immunoSEQ multiplex PCR, the TCRdb table keeps only in-frame clones and is missing some. This repertoire shows roughly 1,500,000 clones, 95% to 99% found once; its top ten account for about 0.42%. The sample taken for sequencing was naive CD4+ T cells sorted from blood. Every receptor here comes from a man aged 25 to 40 in good health. CDR3s include the opening cysteine and the closing phenylalanine or tryptophan. The D gene is left open where the match is weak. Size tells how often a clone was seen (once, few, many) or the class of an expanded clone, and some rows leave it out.

cdr3_aa clone_size v_call cdr3_length d_call j_call
CASSQDFRETQYF . TRBV14 13 . TRBJ2-5
CASRETGGFYEQYF . TRBV6-5 14 TRBD1 TRBJ2-7
CASSRMAGGSYEQYF few TRBV2 15 TRBD2 TRBJ2-7
CASSTRLGGRAPGELFF . TRBV9 17 TRBD2 TRBJ2-2
CASSPGLAGYNEQFF . TRBV5-1 15 TRBD2 TRBJ2-1
CASSERLVLDRNEKLFF . TRBV10-2 17 . TRBJ1-4
CASSPRQKYEQYF . TRBV18 13 . TRBJ2-7
CASSPSEVNEQFF . TRBV7-7 13 . TRBJ2-1
CASSKKWTAERVEKLFF once TRBV21-1 17 . TRBJ1-4
CASSYPRHNRYEQYF once TRBV6-6 15 . TRBJ2-7
CAISESIMFDEQFF . TRBV10-3 14 . TRBJ2-1
CASSPRTQGEQFF . TRBV9 13 . TRBJ2-1
CASRDRLQETQYF . TRBV2 13 . TRBJ2-5
CASSFRSYGYTF once TRBV5-5 12 . TRBJ1-2
CASSLVSASYNEQFF . TRBV7-2 15 . TRBJ2-1
CASRPGPPEGGKLFF . TRBV6-1 15 . TRBJ1-4
CASSPPGIGSDNEQFF . TRBV18 16 . TRBJ2-1
CASRGLAGLSSYNEQFF . TRBV28 17 TRBD2 TRBJ2-1
CASSLARRGNTEAFF . TRBV5-5 15 . TRBJ1-1
CASSLTRTEAFF . TRBV7-9 12 . TRBJ1-1
CASSTGSNYEQYF once TRBV9 13 . TRBJ2-7
CASSLQGPNQPQHF . TRBV27 14 . TRBJ1-5
CASSTLATGTATGNTIYF . TRBV18 18 TRBD1 TRBJ1-3
CASSLGTGFGNGYTF . TRBV11-2 15 TRBD1 TRBJ1-2
CASSLAGSGQETQYF once TRBV18 15 . TRBJ2-5